The rows below give T cell receptor beta chains drawn from one sample of a study of cytomegalovirus exposure and HLA in healthy donors. Sequenced by immunoSEQ multiplex PCR; TCRdb stores in-frame clones only, minus some. Of 250,000 to 400,000 clones in the sample, around 90% were seen once. Material: PBMCs. These TCRs come from a man aged 25-40 years in good health and CMV-seronegative. Each CDR3 is given with its conserved first and last residue.

j_call v_call cdr3_aa
TRBJ2-7 TRBV7-2 CASAPGLAGVYEQYF
TRBJ1-4 TRBV10-3 CAISRDRVNEKLFF
TRBJ2-1 TRBV7-2 CASSRRTGGKSSYNEQFF
TRBJ2-5 TRBV7-9 CASSFRGLETQYF
TRBJ2-1 TRBV6-4 CASSDPRTTANEQFF
TRBJ2-7 TRBV9 CASSGTGASGQYF
TRBJ2-2 TRBV18 CASSPLSTGANTGELFF
TRBJ1-2 TRBV5-5 CASSRTGGNYGYTF
TRBJ2-7 TRBV5-1 CASSLGQYYEQYF
TRBJ1-1 TRBV5-4 CASTPQGANTEAFF
TRBJ2-2 TRBV7-6 CASSLQASVTGELFF
TRBJ2-5 TRBV6-1 CASSVGRGRDQETQYF
TRBJ2-1 TRBV6-1 CASSEATGTGGVNEQFF
TRBJ2-7 TRBV18 CASSQGLALSEQYF
TRBJ1-5 TRBV18 CASSTGTGGVF
TRBJ2-2 TRBV6-5 CASRAQGPGELFF
TRBJ2-7 TRBV2 CASSGTGDREQYF
TRBJ2-3 TRBV6-5 CASSRGTDTQYF
TRBJ1-2 TRBV15 CATSRDSRGGHGYTF
TRBJ2-7 TRBV19 CASSMDRAAYEQYF
TRBJ2-5 TRBV5-6 CASSLTGKAETQYF
TRBJ1-6 TRBV6-5 CASSYGGGTTLHF
TRBJ1-6 TRBV5-8 CASSFIVGASPLHF
TRBJ1-5 TRBV7-8 CASSSSGRAGGSNQPQHF
TRBJ2-7 TRBV18 CASSPREGGHSYEQYF
TRBJ1-1 TRBV27 CASSFGQSDPEAFF
TRBJ1-5 TRBV7-9 CASSLIRGAQHF
TRBJ2-1 TRBV11-2 CACERGDYNEQFF
TRBJ2-1 TRBV10-1 CASSMGQTKQFF
TRBJ2-2 TRBV4-3 CASSQEKLSTGELFF
TRBJ2-2 TRBV19 CASSIPGQGTGELFF
TRBJ1-3 TRBV27 CASSLSGGPGNTIYF
TRBJ1-5 TRBV10-2 CASKGQGNQPQHF
TRBJ2-1 TRBV13 CASSLGGASYNEQFF
TRBJ2-5 TRBV7-2 CASSLGAGSETQYF
TRBJ2-7 TRBV7-2 CASGQPGGSYEQYF
TRBJ1-5 TRBV28 CASRRGTPRGYQPQHF
TRBJ1-2 TRBV19 CASSIYRQNYGYTF
TRBJ2-3 TRBV11-2 CASSLDYRDYTDTQYF
TRBJ1-1 TRBV19 CASSPGGGTEAFF
TRBJ1-1 TRBV15 CATSQKGYTEAFF
TRBJ1-1 TRBV9 CASSVEGREDGNTEAFF
TRBJ2-5 TRBV7-9 CASSPPLGQETQYF
TRBJ1-6 TRBV5-4 CASSGRGEADSPLHF
TRBJ2-5 TRBV6-5 CASSGGGYQETQYF
TRBJ2-1 TRBV3-1/TRBV3-2 CASYKEQFF
TRBJ1-2 TRBV7-9 CASSSPTGFHGYTF
TRBJ1-5 TRBV6-5 CASSTGLQPQHF
TRBJ2-3 TRBV10-1 CASSEGAGGPSGTQYF
TRBJ2-4 TRBV9 CASSPSAGGKNIQYF
TRBJ1-2 TRBV4-1 CASSQDRSGYTF
TRBJ1-4 TRBV27 CASSLGTYTEKLFF
TRBJ2-3 TRBV28 CASKYGTSTDTQYF
TRBJ2-3 TRBV6-1 CASSEARRTLSTDTQYF
TRBJ2-5 TRBV5-4 CASSLNRGLQETQYF